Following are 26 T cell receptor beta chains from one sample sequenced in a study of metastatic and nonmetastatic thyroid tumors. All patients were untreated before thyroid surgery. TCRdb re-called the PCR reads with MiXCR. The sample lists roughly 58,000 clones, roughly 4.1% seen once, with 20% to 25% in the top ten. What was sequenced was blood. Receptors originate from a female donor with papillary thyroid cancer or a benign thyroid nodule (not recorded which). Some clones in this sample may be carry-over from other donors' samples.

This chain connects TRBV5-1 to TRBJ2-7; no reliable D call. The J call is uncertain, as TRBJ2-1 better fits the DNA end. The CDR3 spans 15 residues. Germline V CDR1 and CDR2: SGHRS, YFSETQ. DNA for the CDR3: TGCGCCAGCAGCTTTGTATCTGGATACTCCTACGAGCAGTTCTTC. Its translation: CASSFVSGYSYEQFF.

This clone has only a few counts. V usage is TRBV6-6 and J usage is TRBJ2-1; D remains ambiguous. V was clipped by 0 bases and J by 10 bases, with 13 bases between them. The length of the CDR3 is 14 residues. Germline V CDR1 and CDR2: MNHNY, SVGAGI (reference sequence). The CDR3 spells CASSYSYGLGEQFF. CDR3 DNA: TGTGCCAGCAGTTACTCGTACGGGCTAGGAGAGCAGTTCTTC.

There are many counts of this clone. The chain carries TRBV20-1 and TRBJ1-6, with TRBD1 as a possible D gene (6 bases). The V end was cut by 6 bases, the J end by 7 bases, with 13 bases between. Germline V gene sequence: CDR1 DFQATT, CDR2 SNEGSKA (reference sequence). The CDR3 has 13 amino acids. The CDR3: CSACRDNNSPLHF. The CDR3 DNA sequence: TGCAGTGCGTGTCGGGACAACAATTCACCCCTCCACTTT.

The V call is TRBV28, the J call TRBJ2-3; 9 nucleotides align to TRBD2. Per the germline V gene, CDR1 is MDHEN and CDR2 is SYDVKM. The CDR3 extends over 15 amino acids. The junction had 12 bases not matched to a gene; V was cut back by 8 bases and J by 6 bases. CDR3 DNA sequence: TGTGCCAGCGCGCTAGCGGGAAAAGGGGTCGATACGCAGTATTTT. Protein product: CASALAGKGVDTQYF. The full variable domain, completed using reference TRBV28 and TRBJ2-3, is DVKVTQSSRYLVKRTGEKVFLECVQDMDHENMFWYRQDPGLGLRLIYFSYDVKMKEKGDIPEGYSVSREKKERFSLILESASTNQTSMYLCASALAGKGVDTQYFGPGTRLTVL.

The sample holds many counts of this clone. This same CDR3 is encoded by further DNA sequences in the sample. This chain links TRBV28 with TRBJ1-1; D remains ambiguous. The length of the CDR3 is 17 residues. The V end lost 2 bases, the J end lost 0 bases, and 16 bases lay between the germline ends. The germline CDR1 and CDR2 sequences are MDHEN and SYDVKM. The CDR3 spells CASSLALTAVMNTEAFF. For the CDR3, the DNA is TGTGCCAGCAGTTTAGCTTTAACGGCTGTCATGAACACTGAAGCTTTCTTT.

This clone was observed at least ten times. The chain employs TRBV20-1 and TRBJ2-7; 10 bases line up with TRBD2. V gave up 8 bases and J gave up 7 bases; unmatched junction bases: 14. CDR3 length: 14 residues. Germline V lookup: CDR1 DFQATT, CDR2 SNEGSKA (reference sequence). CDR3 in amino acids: CSSLSGRVWGEQYF. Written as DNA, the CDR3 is TGCAGTTCATTAAGCGGGAGGGTTTGGGGGGAGCAGTACTTC.

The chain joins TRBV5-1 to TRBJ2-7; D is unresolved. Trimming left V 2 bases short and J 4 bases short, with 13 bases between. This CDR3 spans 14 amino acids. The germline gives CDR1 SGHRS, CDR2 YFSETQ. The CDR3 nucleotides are TGCGCCAGCAGCTTTGGGATCGGTGCTTACGAGCAGTACTTC. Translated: CASSFGIGAYEQYF.

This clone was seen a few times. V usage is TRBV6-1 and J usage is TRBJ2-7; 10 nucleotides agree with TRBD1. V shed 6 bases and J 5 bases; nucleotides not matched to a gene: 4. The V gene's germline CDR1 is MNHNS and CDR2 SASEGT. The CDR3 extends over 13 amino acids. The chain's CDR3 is CASRDRGQDEQYF. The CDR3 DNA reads TGTGCCAGCAGAGACAGGGGGCAGGACGAGCAGTACTTC.

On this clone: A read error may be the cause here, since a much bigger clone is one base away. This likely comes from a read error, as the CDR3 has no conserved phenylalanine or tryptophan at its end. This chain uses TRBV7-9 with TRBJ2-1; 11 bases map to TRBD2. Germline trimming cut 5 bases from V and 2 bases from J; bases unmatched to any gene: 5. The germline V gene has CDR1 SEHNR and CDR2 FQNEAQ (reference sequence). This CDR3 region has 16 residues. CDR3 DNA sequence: TGTGCCAGCAGCGCCCAGACTAGCGGGGCCTACAATGAGCAGTTCTCC. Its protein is CASSAQTSGAYNEQFS.

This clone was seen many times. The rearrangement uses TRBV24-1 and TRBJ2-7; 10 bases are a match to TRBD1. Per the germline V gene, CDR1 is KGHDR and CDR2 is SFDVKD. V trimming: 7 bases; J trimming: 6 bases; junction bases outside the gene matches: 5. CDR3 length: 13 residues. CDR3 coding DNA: TGTGCCACCAGGGGGACAGGGGACGGCGAGCAGTACTTC. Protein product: CATRGTGDGEQYF.

The CDR3 here is CASSQTLESRVEKLFF. In DNA form, the CDR3 reads TGTGCCAGCAGCCAAACCCTCGAGTCAAGGGTAGAAAAACTGTTTTTT. The chain employs TRBV7-6 and TRBJ1-4; D is undetermined. The CDR3 sequence is 16 residues long. With 5 bases removed from V and 8 bases from J, the gap between germline ends came to 21 bases. Germline V gene lookup returns CDR1 SGHVS and CDR2 FNYEAQ.

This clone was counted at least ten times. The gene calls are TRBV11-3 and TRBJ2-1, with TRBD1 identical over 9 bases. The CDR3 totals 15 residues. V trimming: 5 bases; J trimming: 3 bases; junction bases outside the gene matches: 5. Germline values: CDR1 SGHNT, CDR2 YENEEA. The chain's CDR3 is CASSPGTGYYNEQFF. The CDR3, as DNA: TGTGCCAGCAGCCCCGGGACAGGGTACTACAATGAGCAGTTCTTC.

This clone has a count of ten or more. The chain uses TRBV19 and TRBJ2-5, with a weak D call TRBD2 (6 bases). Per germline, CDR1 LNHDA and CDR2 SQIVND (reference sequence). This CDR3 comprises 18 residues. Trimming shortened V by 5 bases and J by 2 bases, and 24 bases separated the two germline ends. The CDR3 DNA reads TGTGCCAGTAGTTTTACGTATAACTCCGGGACTCAACAAGAGACCCAGTACTTC. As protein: CASSFTYNSGTQQETQYF. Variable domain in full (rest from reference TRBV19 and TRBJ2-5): DGGITQSPKYLFRKEGQNVTLSCEQNLNHDAMYWYRQDPGQGLRLIYYSQIVNDFQKGDIAEGYSVSREKKESFPLTVTSAQKNPTAFYLCASSFTYNSGTQQETQYFGPGTRLLVL.

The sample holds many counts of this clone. The CDR3 region has the DNA TGCAGTGCTAGGAAGTCAGGGAGTGGGAATTCACCCCTCCACTTT. Translating gives CSARKSGSGNSPLHF. J is TRBJ1-6 and V is TRBV20-1; D might be TRBD1 (5 bases). Germline CDR1 DFQATT, CDR2 SNEGSKA (reference sequence). This CDR3 has 15 residues. The V and J ends lost 3 bases and 7 bases respectively, with 16 bases between them.

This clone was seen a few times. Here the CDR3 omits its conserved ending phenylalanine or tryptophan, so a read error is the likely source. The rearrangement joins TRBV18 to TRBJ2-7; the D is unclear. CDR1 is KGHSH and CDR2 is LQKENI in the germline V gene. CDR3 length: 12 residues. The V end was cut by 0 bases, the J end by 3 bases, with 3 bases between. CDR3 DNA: TGTGCCAGCTCACCACCGAACTACGAGCAGTACTCC. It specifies CASSPPNYEQYS.

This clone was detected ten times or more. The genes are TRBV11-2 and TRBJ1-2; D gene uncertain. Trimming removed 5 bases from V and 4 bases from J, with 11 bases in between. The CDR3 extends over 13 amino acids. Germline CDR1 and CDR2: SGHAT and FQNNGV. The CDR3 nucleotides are TGTGCCAGCAGCCCTAGGACGCCCTATGGCTACACCTTC. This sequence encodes CASSPRTPYGYTF.

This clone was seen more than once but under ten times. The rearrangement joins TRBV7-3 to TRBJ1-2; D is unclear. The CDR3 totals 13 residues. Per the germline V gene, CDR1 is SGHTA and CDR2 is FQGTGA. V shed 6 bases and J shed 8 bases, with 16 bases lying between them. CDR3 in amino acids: CASSSVTGEGYTF. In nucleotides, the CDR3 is TGTGCCAGCAGTTCAGTAACCGGGGAGGGCTACACCTTC.

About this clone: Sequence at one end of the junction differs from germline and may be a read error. This chain's CDR3 is CAISESAGTGDVVDTQYF. The CDR3 DNA sequence: TGTGCCATCAGTGAATCGGCCGGGACAGGGGATGTCGTGGATACGCAGTATTTT. The J gene is TRBJ2-3, the V gene TRBV6-1; TRBD1 aligns across 10 bases. Germline assignment: CDR1 MNHNS and CDR2 SASEGT. CDR3 length: 18 amino acids.

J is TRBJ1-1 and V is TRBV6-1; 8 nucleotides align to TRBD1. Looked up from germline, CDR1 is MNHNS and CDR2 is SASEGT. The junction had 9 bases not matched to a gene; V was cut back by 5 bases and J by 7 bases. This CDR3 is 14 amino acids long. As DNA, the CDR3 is TGTGCCAGCAGTCCATATCGAACAGGGGGTGAAGCTTTCTTT. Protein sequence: CASSPYRTGGEAFF.

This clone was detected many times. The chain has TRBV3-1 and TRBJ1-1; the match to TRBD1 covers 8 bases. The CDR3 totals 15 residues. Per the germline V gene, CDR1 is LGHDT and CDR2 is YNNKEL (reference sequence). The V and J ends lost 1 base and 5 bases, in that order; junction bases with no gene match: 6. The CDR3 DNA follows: TGTGCCAGCAGCCAAGGAGGGACAGGTGTTACTGAAGCTTTCTTT. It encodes CASSQGGTGVTEAFF.

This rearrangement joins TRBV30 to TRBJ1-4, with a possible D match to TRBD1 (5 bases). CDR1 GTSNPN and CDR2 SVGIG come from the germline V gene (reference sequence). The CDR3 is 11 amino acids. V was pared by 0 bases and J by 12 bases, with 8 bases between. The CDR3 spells CAWSVQAELFF. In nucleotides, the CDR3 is TGTGCCTGGAGTGTACAGGCAGAACTGTTTTTT.

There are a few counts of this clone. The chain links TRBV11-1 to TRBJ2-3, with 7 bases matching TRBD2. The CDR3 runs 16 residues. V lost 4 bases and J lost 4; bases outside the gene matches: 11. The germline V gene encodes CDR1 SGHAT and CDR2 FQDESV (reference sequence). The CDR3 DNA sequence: TGTGCCAGCAGCTCCCAGACTAGCCTTTCGGCAGATACGCAGTATTTT. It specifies CASSSQTSLSADTQYF.

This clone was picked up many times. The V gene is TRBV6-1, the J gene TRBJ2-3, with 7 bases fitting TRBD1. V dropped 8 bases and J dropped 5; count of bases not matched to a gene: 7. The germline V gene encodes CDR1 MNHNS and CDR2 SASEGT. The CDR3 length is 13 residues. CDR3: CASRGTAQDTQYF. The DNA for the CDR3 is TGTGCCAGCCGAGGGACAGCACAAGATACGCAGTATTTT.

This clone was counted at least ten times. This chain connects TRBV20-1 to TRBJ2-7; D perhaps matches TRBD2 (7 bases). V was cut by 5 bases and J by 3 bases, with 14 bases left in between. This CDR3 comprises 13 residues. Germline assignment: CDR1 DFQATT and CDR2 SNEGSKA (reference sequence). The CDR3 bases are TGCAGTGCTGATAGGGGGGGGGGCTACGAGCAGTACTTC. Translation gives CSADRGGGYEQYF.

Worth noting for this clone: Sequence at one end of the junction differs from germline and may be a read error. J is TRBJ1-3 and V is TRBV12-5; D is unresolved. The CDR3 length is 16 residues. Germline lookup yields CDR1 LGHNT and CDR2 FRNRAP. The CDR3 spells CVSGPRPPTRRNTIYF. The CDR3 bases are TGTGTTAGTGGTCCCCGACCACCGACACGTAGAAACACCATATATTTT.

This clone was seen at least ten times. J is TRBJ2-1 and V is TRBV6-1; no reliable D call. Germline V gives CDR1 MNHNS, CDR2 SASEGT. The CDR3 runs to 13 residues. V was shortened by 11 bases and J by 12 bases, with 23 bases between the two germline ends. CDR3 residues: CASQTPMAHGQFF. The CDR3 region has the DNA TGTGCCTCCCAGACCCCCATGGCCCATGGGCAGTTCTTC.